The text below deals with one T cell receptor beta chain. Its antigen is as yet unknown. Germline DNA was also extracted, with blood RNA taken from unsorted whole blood. Germline V gene lookup returns CDR1 SGHNT and CDR2 YYREEE (reference sequence). With 2 bases removed from V and 4 bases from J, the gap between germline ends came to 11 bases. The CDR3 runs 14 residues. Researchers generated TCR beta cDNA from around 0.55 ug of total RNA, relying on a constant-region primer. For TCR beta, libraries were produced by three nested multiplex PCR rounds using slightly modified ARM-PCR. Forward primers for TRBV1-TRBV30 and a C-beta reverse primer served the first two PCR rounds, at roughly 10 cycles each. TCRdb ran MiXCR on the multiplex PCR reads and lists one entry per CDR3 protein. The table shows hundreds of thousands of distinct CDR3 sequences, with around three fifths occurring only once. This sample was taken from a study of tumor-infiltrating lymphocytes in primary liver carcinoma. In the study overall: Patients underwent resection of primary liver carcinoma. Subjects consisted of male and female patients aged 30 to 69 years. Samples produced roughly 3.5 to 7.13 million productive TCRbeta reads, comparable across tissue types.

Findings and limits, study-wide: Relative to blood, tumors carried a significantly larger fraction of the repertoire in their top 250 clones (p = 0.039).

The V call is TRBV5-4, the J call TRBJ2-3; the D is unclear. This clonotype originated in a woman in her twenties or thirties with primary liver carcinoma and hepatitis B virus infection. The specimen was peripheral blood. The CDR3 region is CASSLGQSPDTQYF. The CDR3 nucleotides read TGTGCCAGCAGCTTAGGCCAGTCCCCAGATACGCAGTATTTT.